This paragraph reports one T cell receptor beta chain. Its antigen is as yet unknown. This record belongs to a study of cytomegalovirus exposure and HLA in healthy donors. This CDR3 comprises 15 residues. V dropped 2 bases and J dropped 1 base, with 12 bases sitting between them. CDR1 MGHRA and CDR2 YSYEKL come from the germline V gene. Whole-study findings and limits: Reports indicate that TCR beta sequences accurately predicted the HLA-A and HLA-B alleles of most subjects. Later analysis revealed greater clonal expansion in HLA-associated TCR beta chains than in equally common others. Relative to the roughly 700-donor mean, N-insertions were reportedly fewer in an Asian-associated ancestry cluster in a later analysis.

A multiplex PCR was run with 60 Vbeta primers and 13 Jbeta primers. Libraries were prepared by immunoSEQ multiplex PCR; TCRdb keeps only in-frame clonotypes and omits some of them. The sample totals some 200,000 clones. V usage is TRBV4-1 and J usage is TRBJ2-7, with D tentatively TRBD1 (6 bases). The sequencing sample was made of PBMCs. The sequence was collected from a girl aged 2 to 9 in good health and CMV-seropositive. CDR3 coding DNA: TGCGCCAGCAGCCAAATGGGGGCGGATTCCTACGAGCAGTACTTC. Translated: CASSQMGADSYEQYF.